What follows describes a single T cell receptor beta chain. Its antigen is as yet unknown. The data stem from a study of T cells expressing NK-cell markers. Overall study findings and caveats: It remained uncertain whether the expanded NKG2C+ T cell clones were specific for HCMV antigens.

Germline values: CDR1 MGHRA, CDR2 YSYEKL. The CDR3 totals 15 residues. TCR beta cDNA was made by 5'RACE template switching with UMIs. TCRdb reprocessed the 5' RACE reads; each CDR3 protein has one entry and no DNA is given. The sample's table shows around 180,000 distinct CDR3 sequences. The sample comprised blood T cells: a sorted CD56 or NKG2C T cell subset, CD4+ or CD8+ T cells, or bulk PBMC T cells (not recorded which). The receptor's source is a man aged 18-70 years in good health. The rearrangement links TRBV4-1 to TRBJ1-5; TCRdb's D gene call, TRBD1, goes unchecked for lack of DNA. This chain's CDR3 is CASSHRDNSNQPQHF.